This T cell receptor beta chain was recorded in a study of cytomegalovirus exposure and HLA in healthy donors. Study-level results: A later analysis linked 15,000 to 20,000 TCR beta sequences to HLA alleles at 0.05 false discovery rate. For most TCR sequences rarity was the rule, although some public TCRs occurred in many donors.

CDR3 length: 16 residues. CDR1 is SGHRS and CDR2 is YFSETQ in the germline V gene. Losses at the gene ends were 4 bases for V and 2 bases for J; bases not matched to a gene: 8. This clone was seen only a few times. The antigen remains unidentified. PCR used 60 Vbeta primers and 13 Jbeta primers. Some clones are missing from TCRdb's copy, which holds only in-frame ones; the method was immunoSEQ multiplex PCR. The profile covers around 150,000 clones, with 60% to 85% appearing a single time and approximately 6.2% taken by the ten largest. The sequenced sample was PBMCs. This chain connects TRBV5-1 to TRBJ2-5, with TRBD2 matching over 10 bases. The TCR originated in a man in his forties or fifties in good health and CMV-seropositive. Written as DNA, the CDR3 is TGCGCCAGCAGCCTAGTTGGAGCGGGGGGGCAAGAGACCCAGTACTTC. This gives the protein CASSLVGAGGQETQYF. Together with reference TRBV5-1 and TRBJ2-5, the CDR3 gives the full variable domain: KAGVTQTPRYLIKTRGQQVTLSCSPISGHRSVSWYQQTPGQGLQFLFEYFSETQRNKGNFPGRFSGRQFSNSRSEMNVSTLELGDSALYLCASSLVGAGGQETQYFGPGTRLLVL.